This passage covers 5 T cell receptor beta chains from one sample sequenced in a study of blood T cell repertoires in COVID-19. Data came from immunoSEQ multiplex PCR; TCRdb stores just in-frame clones and leaves some out. The data contain over 80,000 clones, 80% to 90% of them singletons. Sequencing input: peripheral blood. The origin of the receptors is a man in his forties or fifties with acute or convalescent COVID-19.

The chain joins TRBV28 to TRBJ1-3; 8 nucleotides line up with TRBD1. The CDR3 is 14 amino acids. Per germline, CDR1 MDHEN and CDR2 SYDVKM. V dropped 4 bases and J dropped 5; count of bases not matched to a gene: 4. CDR3: CASSSGQVRNTIYF. CDR3 DNA sequence: TGTGCCAGCAGTTCGGGACAGGTTAGAAACACCATATATTTT.

This rearrangement joins TRBV3-1 (or the pseudogene TRBV3-2) to TRBJ1-2; perhaps TRBD1 as D (6 bases). Deletions cut 6 bases from V and 6 bases from J, with 20 bases between. The CDR3 runs to 15 residues. CDR1 is LGHDT and CDR2 is YNNKEL in the germline V gene (reference sequence). CDR3 DNA: TGTGCCAGCAGTTTTACAGGACAGCCTAAAAATGGCTACACCTTC. Translation gives CASSFTGQPKNGYTF.

The V and J genes are TRBV5-1 and TRBJ1-2, with 8 bases aligning to TRBD1. Germline lookup yields CDR1 SGHRS and CDR2 YFSETQ. The V gene end was trimmed by 5 bases and the J gene end by 5 bases; junction bases not matched to a gene: 11. The length of the CDR3 is 15 residues. CDR3 in DNA: TGCGCCAGCAGACTATCACAGGGGGGGATGTATGGCTACACCTTC. This gives the protein CASRLSQGGMYGYTF. The full variable domain, with the rest looked up from reference TRBV5-1 and TRBJ1-2, is KAGVTQTPRYLIKTRGQQVTLSCSPISGHRSVSWYQQTPGQGLQFLFEYFSETQRNKGNFPGRFSGRQFSNSRSEMNVSTLELGDSALYLCASRLSQGGMYGYTFGSGTRLTVV.

The genes are TRBV6-5 and TRBJ1-1; 7 nucleotides line up with TRBD1. J gave up 1 base and V 8 bases, and 7 bases lay outside the gene matches. The CDR3 sequence is 14 residues long. Per germline, CDR1 MNHEY and CDR2 SVGAGI. CDR3 in amino acids: CASARQGRNTEAFF. Here the CDR3 DNA reads TGTGCCAGCGCCCGACAGGGTAGGAACACTGAAGCTTTCTTT.

Written as DNA, the CDR3 is TGTGCCAGCAGCAGGGGAGAAGAGACCCAGTACTTC. It translates to CASSRGEETQYF. The chain employs TRBV25-1 and TRBJ2-5; perhaps TRBD1 as D (6 bases). Trimming removed 6 bases from V and 3 bases from J, with 8 bases in between. The germline V gene encodes CDR1 MGHDK and CDR2 SYGVNS. The CDR3 is made up of 12 amino acids.